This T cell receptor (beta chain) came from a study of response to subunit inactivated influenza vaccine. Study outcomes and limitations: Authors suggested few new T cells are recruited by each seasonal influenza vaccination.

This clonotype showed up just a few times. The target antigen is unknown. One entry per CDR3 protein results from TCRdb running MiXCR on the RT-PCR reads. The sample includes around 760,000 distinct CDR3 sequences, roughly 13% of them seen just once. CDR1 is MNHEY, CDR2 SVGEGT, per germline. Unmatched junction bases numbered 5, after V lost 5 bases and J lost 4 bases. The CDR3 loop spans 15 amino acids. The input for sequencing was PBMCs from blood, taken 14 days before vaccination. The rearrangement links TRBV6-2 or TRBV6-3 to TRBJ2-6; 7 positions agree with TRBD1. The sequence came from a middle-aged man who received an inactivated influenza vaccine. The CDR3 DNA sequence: TGTGCCAGCAGTCGACAGGGTCGGGGGGCCAACGTCCTGACTTTC. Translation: CASSRQGRGANVLTF.